This TCR beta chain was observed in a study of T-cell reconstitution after alpha-beta-depleted transplantation in children. Study-wide points: By about two months after transplant, alpha-beta T cells reportedly arose from several hundred graft clones that had expanded. Surviving recipient T cells and thymic progenitors produced the high day-60 TCRbeta diversity seen in some patients. After one year, T-cell counts and TCRbeta diversity mostly came from new T cells.

Unique molecular identifiers were incorporated when the TCRbeta library was constructed. TCRdb analysed the PCR reads with MiXCR anew, one entry per CDR3 protein. This table holds approximately 1,000,000 distinct CDR3 sequences, about 29% found once. V was pared by 4 bases and J by 4 bases, with 8 bases between. CDR1 is LNHNV and CDR2 is YYDKDF in the germline V gene (reference sequence). CDR3 length: 13 residues. As concerns this clonotype: Antigen: not known.

The sample here was PBMCs, mostly from graft donor cells, taken 360 days after TCRalphabeta/CD19-depleted stem cell transplant. The chain links TRBV15 to TRBJ1-5; D might be TRBD1 (5 bases). This clonotype originated in a boy under two years old who had a stem cell transplant for SCID, so the T cells may come from the graft donor. The CDR3 DNA is TGTGCCACCAGCATCGACAGAAATCAGCCCCAGCATTTT. This encodes CATSIDRNQPQHF.